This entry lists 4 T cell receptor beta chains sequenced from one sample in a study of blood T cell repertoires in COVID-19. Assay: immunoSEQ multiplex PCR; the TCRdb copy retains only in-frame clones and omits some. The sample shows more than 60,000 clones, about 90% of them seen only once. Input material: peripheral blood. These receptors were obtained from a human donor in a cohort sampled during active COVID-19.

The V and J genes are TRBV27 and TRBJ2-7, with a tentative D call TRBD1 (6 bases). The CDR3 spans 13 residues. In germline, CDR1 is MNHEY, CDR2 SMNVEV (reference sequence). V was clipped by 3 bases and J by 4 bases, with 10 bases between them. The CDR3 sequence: CASSLGRGYEQYF. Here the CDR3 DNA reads TGTGCCAGCAGTTTGGGCAGGGGATACGAGCAGTACTTC.

CDR3 DNA sequence: TGTGCCAGCAGTTACTCGGAGGGTTCCTCTGGAAACACCATATATTTT. Translated: CASSYSEGSSGNTIYF. V gene TRBV6-5 combines with J gene TRBJ1-3; no reliable D call. V lost 0 bases and J 0 bases, leaving 9 bases between the germline ends. Germline assignment: CDR1 MNHEY and CDR2 SVGAGI. The CDR3 is 16 residues long.

Written as DNA, the CDR3 is TGTGCCAGCAGCTTATCCGGCGGTACCTACGAGCAGTACTTC. The encoded protein is CASSLSGGTYEQYF. The V and J genes are TRBV11-1 and TRBJ2-7; D unresolved. Looked up from germline, CDR1 is SGHAT and CDR2 is FQDESV (reference sequence). V gave up 2 bases and J gave up 2 bases, with 10 bases separating them. This CDR3 contains 14 residues.

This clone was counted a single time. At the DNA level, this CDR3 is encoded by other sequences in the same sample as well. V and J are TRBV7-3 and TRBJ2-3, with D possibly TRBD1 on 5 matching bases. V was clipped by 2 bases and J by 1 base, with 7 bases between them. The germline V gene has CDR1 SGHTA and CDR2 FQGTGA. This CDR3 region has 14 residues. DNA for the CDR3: TGTGCCAGCAGCTTACAAGGGGGCACAGATACGCAGTATTTT. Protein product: CASSLQGGTDTQYF.